This T cell receptor beta chain originates from a study of ipilimumab plus nivolumab after autologous stem cell transplantation. Study information: Median doses per patient: roughly 5 ipilimumab, about 8 nivolumab.

Sequenced by immunoSEQ multiplex PCR; TCRdb stores in-frame clones only, minus some. There are around 84,000 clones in the sample; 65% to 85% occur only once, and under 2.5% lies in the top ten. This clone appeared a few times. The receptor's source is a male donor with diffuse large B-cell lymphoma. The material was PBMCs, obtained in a trial of ipilimumab plus nivolumab as post-transplant consolidation.

CDR3 region: CASSEIEGRASYNEQFF. The CDR3 region has the DNA TGTGCCAGCAGTGAAATTGAGGGACGGGCATCCTACAATGAGCAGTTCTTC. The chain joins TRBV2 to TRBJ2-1; D tentatively reads TRBD1 or TRBD2 (5 bases each). From germline, CDR1 is SNHLY and CDR2 FYNNEI. This CDR3 spans 17 amino acids. V lost 2 bases and J lost 1, with 15 bases in between.